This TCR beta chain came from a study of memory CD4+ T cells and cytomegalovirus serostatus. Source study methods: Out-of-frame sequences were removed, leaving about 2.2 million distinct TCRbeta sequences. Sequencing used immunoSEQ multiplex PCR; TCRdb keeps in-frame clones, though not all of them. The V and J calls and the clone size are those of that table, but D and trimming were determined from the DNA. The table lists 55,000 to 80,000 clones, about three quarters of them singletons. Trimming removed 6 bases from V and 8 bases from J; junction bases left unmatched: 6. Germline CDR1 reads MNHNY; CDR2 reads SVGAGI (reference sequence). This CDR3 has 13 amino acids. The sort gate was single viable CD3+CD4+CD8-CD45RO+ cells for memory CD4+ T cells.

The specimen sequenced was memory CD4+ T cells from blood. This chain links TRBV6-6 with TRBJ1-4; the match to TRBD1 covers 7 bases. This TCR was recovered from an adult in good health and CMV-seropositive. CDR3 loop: CASRTGAGEKLFF. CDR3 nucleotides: TGTGCCAGCAGAACAGGGGCTGGCGAAAAACTGTTTTTT.